The clone carrying this TCR beta chain was counted ten times or more. Its antigen is unidentified. All patients were treatment-naive before thyroid surgery. The data originate from a study of metastatic and nonmetastatic thyroid tumors. Turning to the study itself: For malignant and benign thyroid patients, tumor or nodule tissue and blood were the sources whose repertoires were compared. Study-wide results and caveats: As reported, TCR beta diversity in blood and tumor was significantly higher in malignant thyroid tumors than in benign nodules.

Study processing details: A classifier for distant metastasis in papillary thyroid cancer was constructed using CDR3 differences observed across clinicopathological groups. From the PCR reads, TCRdb re-called clones with MiXCR. The V and J calls were determined by TCRdb, not by the authors. The table includes tens of thousands of clones, approximately 20% detected once. The TCR originated in a female donor with papillary thyroid cancer or a benign thyroid nodule (not recorded which). Some clones in this sample may be carry-over from other donors' samples. The source material was blood.

The CDR3 sequence: CASSPTVYNEQFF. CDR3 sequence (DNA): TGTGCCAGCAGCCCCACAGTGTACAATGAGCAGTTCTTC. V gene TRBV7-9 combines with J gene TRBJ2-1, with D uncertain. Germline V lookup: CDR1 SEHNR, CDR2 FQNEAQ (reference sequence). The CDR3 is 13 amino acids. V was shortened by 5 bases and J by 4 bases, with 9 bases between the two germline ends.